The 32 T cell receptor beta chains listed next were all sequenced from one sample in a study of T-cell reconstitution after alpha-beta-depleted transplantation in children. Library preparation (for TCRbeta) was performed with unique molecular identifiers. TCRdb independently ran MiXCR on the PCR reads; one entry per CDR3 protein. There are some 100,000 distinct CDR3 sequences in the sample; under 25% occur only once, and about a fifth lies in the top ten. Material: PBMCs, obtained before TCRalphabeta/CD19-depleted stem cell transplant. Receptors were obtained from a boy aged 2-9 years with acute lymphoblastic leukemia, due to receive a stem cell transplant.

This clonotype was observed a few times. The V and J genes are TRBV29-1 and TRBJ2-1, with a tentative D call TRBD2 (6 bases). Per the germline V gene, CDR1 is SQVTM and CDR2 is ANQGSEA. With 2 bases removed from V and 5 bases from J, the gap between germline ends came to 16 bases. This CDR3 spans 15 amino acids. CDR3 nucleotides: TGCAGCGTTGAATGGGGGGAATTGTCACACAATGAGCAGTTCTTC. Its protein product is CSVEWGELSHNEQFF.

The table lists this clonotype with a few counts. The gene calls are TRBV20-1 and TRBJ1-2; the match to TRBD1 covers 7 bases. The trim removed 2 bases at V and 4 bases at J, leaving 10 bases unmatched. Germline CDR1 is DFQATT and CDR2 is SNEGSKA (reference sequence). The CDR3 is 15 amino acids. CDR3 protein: CSARPPGQRVYGYTF. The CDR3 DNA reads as TGCAGTGCTAGACCCCCGGGACAGCGCGTCTATGGCTACACCTTC.

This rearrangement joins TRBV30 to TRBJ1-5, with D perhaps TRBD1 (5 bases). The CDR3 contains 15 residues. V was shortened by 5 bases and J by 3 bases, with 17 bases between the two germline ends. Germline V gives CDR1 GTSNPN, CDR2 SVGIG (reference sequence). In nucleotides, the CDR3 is TGTGCCTGGCAGAACCGGGGACTGTACAATCAGCCCCAGCATTTT. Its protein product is CAWQNRGLYNQPQHF.

The CDR3 region is CASSWGLAAIEQFF. The CDR3 DNA is TGTGCCAGCAGTTGGGGACTAGCGGCAATCGAGCAGTTCTTC. The chain employs TRBV12-3 or TRBV12-4 and TRBJ2-1; 11 bases are a match to TRBD2. With 4 bases clipped from V and 10 bases from J, the junction kept 6 bases outside the gene matches. The CDR3 runs 14 residues.

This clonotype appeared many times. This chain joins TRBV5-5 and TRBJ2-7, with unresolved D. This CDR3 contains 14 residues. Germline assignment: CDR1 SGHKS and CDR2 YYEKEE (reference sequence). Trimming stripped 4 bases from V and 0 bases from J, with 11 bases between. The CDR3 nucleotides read TGTGCCAGCAGCGTACTACTACTCTCCTACGAGCAGTACTTC. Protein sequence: CASSVLLLSYEQYF.

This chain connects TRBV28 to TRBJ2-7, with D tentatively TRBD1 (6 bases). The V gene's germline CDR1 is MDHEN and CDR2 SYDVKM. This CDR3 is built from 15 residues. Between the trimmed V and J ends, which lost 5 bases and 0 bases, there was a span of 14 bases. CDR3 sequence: CASSNRDKSSYEQYF. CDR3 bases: TGTGCCAGCAGTAACCGGGACAAGAGCTCCTACGAGCAGTACTTC.

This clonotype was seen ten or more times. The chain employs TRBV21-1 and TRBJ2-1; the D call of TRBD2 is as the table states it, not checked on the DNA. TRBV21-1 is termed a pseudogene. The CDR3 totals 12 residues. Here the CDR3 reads CASSPRRGGQFF. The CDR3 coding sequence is TGTGCCAGCAGCCCAAGGAGGGGTGGGCAGTTCTTC.

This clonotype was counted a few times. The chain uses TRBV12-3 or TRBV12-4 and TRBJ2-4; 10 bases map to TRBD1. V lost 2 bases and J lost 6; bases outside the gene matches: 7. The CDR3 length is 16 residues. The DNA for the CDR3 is TGTGCCAGCAGTTTATGGAGCGGACAGGGGGTAAACATTCAGTACTTC. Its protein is CASSLWSGQGVNIQYF.

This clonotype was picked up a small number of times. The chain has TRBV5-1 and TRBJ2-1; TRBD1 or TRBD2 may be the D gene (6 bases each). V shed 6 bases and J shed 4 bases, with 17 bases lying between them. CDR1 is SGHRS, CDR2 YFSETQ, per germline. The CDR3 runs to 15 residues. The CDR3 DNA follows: TGCGCCAGCACTAATAGCGGAGGGGGGTACAATGAGCAGTTCTTC. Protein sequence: CASTNSGGGYNEQFF.

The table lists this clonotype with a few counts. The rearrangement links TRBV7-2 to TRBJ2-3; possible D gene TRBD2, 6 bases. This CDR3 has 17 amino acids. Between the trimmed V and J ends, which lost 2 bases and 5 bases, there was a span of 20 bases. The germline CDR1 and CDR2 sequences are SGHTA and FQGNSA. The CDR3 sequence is CASSLFIRRGQEDTQYF. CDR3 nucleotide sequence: TGTGCCAGCAGCTTATTCATTCGGAGGGGCCAAGAAGATACGCAGTATTTT.

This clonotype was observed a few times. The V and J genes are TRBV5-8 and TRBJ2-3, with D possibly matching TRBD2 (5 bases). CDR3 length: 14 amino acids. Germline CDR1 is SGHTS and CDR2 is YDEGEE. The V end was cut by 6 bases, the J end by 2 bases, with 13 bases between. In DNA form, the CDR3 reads TGTGCCAGCACTCCTAGCAGAATCACAGATACGCAGTATTTT. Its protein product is CASTPSRITDTQYF.

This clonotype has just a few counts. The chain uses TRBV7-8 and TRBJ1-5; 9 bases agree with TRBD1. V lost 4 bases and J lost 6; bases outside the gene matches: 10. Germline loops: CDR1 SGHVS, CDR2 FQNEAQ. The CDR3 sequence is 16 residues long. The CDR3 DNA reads TGTGCCAGCAGCTGGGACCGACAGGGGGGAATTCAGCCCCAGCATTTT. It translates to CASSWDRQGGIQPQHF.

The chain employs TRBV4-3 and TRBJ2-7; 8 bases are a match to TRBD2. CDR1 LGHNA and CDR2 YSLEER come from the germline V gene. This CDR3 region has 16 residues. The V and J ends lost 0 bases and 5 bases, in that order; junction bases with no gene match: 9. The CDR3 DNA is TGCGCCAGCAGCCAAGAGGTTACGGGAGGGCCGAACGAGCAGTACTTC. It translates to CASSQEVTGGPNEQYF.

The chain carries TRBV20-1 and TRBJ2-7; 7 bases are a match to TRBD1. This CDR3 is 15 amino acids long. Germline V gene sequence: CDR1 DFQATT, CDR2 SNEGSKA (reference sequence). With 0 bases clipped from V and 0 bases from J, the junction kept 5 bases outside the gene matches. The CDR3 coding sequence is TGCAGTGCTAGAGATGGACAGGAACGCTCCTACGAGCAGTACTTC. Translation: CSARDGQERSYEQYF.

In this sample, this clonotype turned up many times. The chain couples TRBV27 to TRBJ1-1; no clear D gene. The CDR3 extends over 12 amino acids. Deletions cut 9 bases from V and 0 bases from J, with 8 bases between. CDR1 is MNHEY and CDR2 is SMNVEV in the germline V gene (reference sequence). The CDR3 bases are TGTGCCAGGCTTCGGGTGAACACTGAAGCTTTCTTT. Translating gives CARLRVNTEAFF.

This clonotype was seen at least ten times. The CDR3 reads CASSLRIVQPPSPLFF. In DNA, the CDR3 is TGTGCCAGCAGTCTTAGAATCGTTCAGCCTCCCTCGCCTCTGTTTTTT. The chain combines TRBV7-2 with TRBJ1-4; no clear D. The germline V gene has CDR1 SGHTA and CDR2 FQGNSA. Trimming removed 6 bases from V and 14 bases from J, with 28 bases in between. The CDR3 is made up of 16 amino acids.

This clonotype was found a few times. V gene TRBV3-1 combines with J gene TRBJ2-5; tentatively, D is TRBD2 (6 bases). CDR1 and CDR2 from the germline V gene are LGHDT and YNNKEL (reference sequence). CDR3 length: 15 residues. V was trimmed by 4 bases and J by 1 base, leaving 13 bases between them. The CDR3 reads CASSLLAYSQETQYF. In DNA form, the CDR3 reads TGTGCCAGCAGCCTTCTAGCGTACAGCCAAGAGACCCAGTACTTC.

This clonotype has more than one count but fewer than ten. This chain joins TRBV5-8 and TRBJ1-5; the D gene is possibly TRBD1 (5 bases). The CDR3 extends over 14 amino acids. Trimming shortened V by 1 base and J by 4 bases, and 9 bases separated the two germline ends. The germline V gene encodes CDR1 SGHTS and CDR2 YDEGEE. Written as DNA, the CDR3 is TGTGCCAGCAGCTTGTTGGGGGGAAATCAGCCCCAGCATTTT. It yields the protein CASSLLGGNQPQHF.

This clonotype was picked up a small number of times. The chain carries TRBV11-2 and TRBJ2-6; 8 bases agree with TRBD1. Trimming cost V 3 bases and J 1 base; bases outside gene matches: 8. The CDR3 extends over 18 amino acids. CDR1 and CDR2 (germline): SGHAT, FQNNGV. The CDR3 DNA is TGTGCCAGCAGCTTTAGTAGGACAGGGACTTCTGGGGCCAACGTCCTGACTTTC. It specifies CASSFSRTGTSGANVLTF.

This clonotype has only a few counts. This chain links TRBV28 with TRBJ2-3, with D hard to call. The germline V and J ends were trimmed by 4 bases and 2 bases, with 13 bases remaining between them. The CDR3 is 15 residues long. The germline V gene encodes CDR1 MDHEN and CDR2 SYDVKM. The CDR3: CASSSASFITDTQYF. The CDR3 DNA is TGTGCCAGCAGTTCTGCTTCCTTCATCACAGATACGCAGTATTTT.

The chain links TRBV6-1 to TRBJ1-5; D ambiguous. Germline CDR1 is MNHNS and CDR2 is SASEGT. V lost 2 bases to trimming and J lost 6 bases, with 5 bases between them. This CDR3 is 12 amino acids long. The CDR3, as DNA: TGTGCCAGCAGTGAAAGGAGTCAGCCCCAGCATTTT. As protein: CASSERSQPQHF.

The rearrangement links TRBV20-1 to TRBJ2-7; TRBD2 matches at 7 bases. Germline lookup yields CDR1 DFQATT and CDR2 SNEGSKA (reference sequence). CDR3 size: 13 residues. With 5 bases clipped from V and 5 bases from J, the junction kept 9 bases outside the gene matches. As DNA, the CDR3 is TGCAGTGCTGATGGACTAGAAAGGGACGAGCAGTACTTC. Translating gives CSADGLERDEQYF.

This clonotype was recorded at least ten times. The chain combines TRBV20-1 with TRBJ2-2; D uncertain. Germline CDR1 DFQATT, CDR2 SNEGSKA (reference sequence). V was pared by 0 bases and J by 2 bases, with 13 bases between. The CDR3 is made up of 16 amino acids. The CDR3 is CSARELDRPNTGELFF. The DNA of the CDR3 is TGCAGTGCTAGAGAGTTAGACCGACCAAACACCGGGGAGCTGTTTTTT.

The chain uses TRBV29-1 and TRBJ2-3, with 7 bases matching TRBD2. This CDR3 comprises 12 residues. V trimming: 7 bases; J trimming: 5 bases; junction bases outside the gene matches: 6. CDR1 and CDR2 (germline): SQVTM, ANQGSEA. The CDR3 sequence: CSAGTTQDTQYF. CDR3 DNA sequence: TGCAGCGCCGGGACTACACAAGATACGCAGTATTTT.

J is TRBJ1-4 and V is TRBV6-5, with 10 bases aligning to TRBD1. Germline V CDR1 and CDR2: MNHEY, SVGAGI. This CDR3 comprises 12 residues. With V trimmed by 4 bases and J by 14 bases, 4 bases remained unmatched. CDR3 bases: TGTGCCAGCAGTTCAGACAGGGGGCGGCTGTTTTTT. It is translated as CASSSDRGRLFF.

CDR3 nucleotides: TGCGCCAGCAGCTTGGCCAGGCCGGGACAGGGGTCGGGTGAGCAGTTCTTC. This codes for CASSLARPGQGSGEQFF. This chain links TRBV5-1 with TRBJ2-1; 10 bases agree with TRBD1. The V segment lost 0 bases and the J segment 9 bases; nucleotides outside the gene matches: 12. Germline V gene lookup returns CDR1 SGHRS and CDR2 YFSETQ. CDR3 length: 17 amino acids.

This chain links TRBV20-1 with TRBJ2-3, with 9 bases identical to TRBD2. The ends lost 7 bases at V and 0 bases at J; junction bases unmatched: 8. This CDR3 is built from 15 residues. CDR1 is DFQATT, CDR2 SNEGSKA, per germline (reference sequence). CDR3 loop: CSETSGGASTDTQYF. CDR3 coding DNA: TGCAGTGAGACTAGCGGAGGCGCTAGCACAGATACGCAGTATTTT.

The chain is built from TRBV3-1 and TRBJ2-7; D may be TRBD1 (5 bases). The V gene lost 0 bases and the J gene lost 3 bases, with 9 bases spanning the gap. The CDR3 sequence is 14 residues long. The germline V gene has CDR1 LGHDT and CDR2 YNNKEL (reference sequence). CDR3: CASSQEGRSYEQYF. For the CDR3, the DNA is TGTGCCAGCAGCCAAGAGGGGCGCAGCTACGAGCAGTACTTC.

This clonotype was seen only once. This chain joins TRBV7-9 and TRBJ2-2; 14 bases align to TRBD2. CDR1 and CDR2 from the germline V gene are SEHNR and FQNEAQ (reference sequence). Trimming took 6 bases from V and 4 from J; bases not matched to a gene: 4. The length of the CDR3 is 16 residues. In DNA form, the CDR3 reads TGTGCCAGCAGTCCGACTAGCGGGAGGGTCACCGGGGAGCTGTTTTTT. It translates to CASSPTSGRVTGELFF.

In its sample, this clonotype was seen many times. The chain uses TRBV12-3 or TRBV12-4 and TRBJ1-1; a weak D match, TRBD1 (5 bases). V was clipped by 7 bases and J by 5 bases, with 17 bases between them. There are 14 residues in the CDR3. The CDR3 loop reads CASTKTGTVTEAFF. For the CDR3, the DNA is TGTGCCAGCACAAAGACCGGGACTGTGACTGAAGCTTTCTTT.

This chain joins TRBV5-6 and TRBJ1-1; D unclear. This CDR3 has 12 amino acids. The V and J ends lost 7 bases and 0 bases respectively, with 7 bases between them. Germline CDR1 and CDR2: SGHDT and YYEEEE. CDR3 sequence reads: CASGAVNTEAFF. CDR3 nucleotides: TGTGCCAGCGGCGCGGTGAACACTGAAGCTTTCTTT.

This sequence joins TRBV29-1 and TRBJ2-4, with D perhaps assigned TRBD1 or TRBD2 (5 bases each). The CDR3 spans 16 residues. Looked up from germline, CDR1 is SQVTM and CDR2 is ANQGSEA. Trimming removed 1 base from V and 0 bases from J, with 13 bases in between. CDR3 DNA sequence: TGCAGCGTTGAAGCTTGGGGGTCCCTAGCCAAAAACATTCAGTACTTC. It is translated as CSVEAWGSLAKNIQYF.